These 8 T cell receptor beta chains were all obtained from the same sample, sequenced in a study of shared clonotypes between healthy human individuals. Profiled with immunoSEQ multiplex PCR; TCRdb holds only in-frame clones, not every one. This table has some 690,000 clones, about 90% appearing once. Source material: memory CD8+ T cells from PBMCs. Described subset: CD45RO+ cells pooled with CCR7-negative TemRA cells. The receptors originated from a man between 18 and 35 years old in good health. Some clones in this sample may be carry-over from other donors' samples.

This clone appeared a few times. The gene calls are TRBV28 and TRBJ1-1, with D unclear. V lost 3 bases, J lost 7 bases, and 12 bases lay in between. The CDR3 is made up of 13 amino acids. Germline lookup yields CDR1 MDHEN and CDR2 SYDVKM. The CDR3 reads CASSLDGLSEAFF. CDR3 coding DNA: TGTGCCAGCAGTTTGGATGGGTTAAGTGAAGCTTTCTTT.

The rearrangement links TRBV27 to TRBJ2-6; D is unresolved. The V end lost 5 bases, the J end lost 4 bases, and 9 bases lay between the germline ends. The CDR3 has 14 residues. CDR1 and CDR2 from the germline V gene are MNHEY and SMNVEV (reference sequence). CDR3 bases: TGTGCCAGCAGTCCCTCCGGCGGGGCCAACGTCCTGACTTTC. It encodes CASSPSGGANVLTF.

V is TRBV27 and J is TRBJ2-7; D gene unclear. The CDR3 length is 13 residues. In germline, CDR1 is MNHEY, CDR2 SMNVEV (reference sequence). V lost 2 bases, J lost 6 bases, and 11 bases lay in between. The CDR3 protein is CASSLRLGSEQYF. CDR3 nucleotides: TGTGCCAGCAGTTTAAGGCTAGGAAGCGAGCAGTACTTC.

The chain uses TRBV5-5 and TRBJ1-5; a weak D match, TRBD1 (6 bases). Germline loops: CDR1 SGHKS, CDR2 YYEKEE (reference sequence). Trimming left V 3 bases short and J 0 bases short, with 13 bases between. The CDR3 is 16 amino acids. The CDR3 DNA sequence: TGTGCCAGCAGCTCCCGGACAGAAATTAGCAATCAGCCCCAGCATTTT. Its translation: CASSSRTEISNQPQHF. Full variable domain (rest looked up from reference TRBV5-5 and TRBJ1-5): DAGVTQSPTHLIKTRGQQVTLRCSPISGHKSVSWYQQVLGQGPQFIFQYYEKEERGRGNFPDRFSARQFPNYSSELNVNALLLGDSALYLCASSSRTEISNQPQHFGDGTRLSIL.

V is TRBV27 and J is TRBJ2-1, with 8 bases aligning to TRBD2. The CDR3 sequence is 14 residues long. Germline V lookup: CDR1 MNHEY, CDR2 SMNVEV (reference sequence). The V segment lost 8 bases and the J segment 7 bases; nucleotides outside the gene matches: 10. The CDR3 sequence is CASAGREAFNEQFF. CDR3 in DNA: TGTGCCAGCGCGGGGCGGGAGGCCTTTAATGAGCAGTTCTTC.

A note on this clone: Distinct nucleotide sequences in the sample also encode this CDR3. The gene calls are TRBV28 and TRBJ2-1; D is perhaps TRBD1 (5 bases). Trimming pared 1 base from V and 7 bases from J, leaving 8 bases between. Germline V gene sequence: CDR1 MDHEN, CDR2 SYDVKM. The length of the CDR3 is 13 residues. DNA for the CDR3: TGTGCCAGCAGTTTATCAGGGCGAAATGAGCAGTTCTTC. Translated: CASSLSGRNEQFF.

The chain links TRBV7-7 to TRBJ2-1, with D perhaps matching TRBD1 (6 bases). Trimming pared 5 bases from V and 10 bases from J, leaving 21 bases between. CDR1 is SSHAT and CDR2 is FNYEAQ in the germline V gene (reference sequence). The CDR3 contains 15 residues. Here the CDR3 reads CASSPHLGTFREQFF. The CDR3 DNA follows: TGTGCCAGCAGCCCCCATCTCGGGACATTCCGAGAGCAGTTCTTC. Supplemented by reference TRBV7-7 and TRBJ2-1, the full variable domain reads GAGVSQSPRYKVTKRGQDVTLRCDPISSHATLYWYQQALGQGPEFLTYFNYEAQPDKSGLPSDRFSAERPEGSISTLTIQRTEQRDSAMYRCASSPHLGTFREQFFGPGTRLTVL.

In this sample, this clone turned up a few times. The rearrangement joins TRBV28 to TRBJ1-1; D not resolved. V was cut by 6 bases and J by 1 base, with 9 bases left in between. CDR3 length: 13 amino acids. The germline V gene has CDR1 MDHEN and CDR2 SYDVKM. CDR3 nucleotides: TGTGCCAGCAGATGGCAGCGGAACACTGAAGCTTTCTTT. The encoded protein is CASRWQRNTEAFF.